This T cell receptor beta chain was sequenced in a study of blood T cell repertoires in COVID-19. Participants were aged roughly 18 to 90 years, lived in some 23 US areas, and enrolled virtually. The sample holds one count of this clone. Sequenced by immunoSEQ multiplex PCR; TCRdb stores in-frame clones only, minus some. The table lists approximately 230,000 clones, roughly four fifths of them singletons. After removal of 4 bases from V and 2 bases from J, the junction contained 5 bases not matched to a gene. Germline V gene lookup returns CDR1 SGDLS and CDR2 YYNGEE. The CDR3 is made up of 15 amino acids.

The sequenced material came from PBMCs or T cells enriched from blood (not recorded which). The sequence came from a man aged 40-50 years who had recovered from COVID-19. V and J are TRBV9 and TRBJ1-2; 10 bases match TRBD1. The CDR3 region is CASSSGGQGNYGYTF. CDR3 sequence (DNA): TGTGCCAGCAGCTCCGGGGGACAGGGGAACTATGGCTACACCTTC.